Presented here are 22 T cell receptor beta chains from one specimen sequenced in a study of OX40 agonist ivuxolimab in advanced cancers. Method: immunoSEQ multiplex PCR; TCRdb's copy keeps in-frame clones and lacks some. Of over 70,000 clones in the sample, approximately 90% were seen once. The material sequenced was CD4+ or CD8+ T cells sorted from blood, taken in a trial of the OX40 agonist ivuxolimab. These TCRs come from an adult with an advanced solid tumor such as melanoma, head and neck, liver or kidney cancer.

A word on this clone: The same CDR3 arises from other DNA sequences in this sample as well. The V gene is TRBV7-3, the J gene TRBJ2-6; TRBD2 might be the D (6 bases). This CDR3 contains 15 residues. Trimming left V 3 bases short and J 0 bases short, with 6 bases between. Germline assignment: CDR1 SGHTA and CDR2 FQGTGA. The CDR3: CASSLGGSGANVLTF. For the CDR3, the DNA is TGTGCCAGCAGCTTGGGAGGCTCTGGGGCCAACGTCCTGACTTTC.

The chain employs TRBV11-2 and TRBJ1-2; no clear D gene. The V and J ends lost 1 base and 4 bases respectively, with 7 bases between them. From germline, CDR1 is SGHAT and CDR2 FQNNGV. CDR3 length: 13 residues. This CDR3 is CASSLGTGYGYTF. The DNA for the CDR3 is TGTGCCAGCAGCTTAGGGACGGGCTATGGCTACACCTTC.

V usage is TRBV7-2 and J usage is TRBJ2-7; TRBD2 agrees at 7 bases. CDR3 length equals 17 residues. Trimming cost V 1 base and J 4 bases; bases outside gene matches: 13. Looked up from germline, CDR1 is SGHTA and CDR2 is FQGNSA. CDR3 protein: CASSLEVGAGYSYEQYF. The CDR3 bases are TGTGCCAGCAGCTTAGAAGTGGGAGCGGGGTATTCTTACGAGCAGTACTTC.

The chain combines TRBV4-2 with TRBJ2-3; D might be TRBD1 (6 bases). Per germline, CDR1 LGHNA and CDR2 YNFKEQ. V was cut by 1 base and J by 5 bases, with 10 bases left in between. CDR3 length equals 14 residues. CDR3 coding DNA: TGTGCCAGCAGCCAAGGGACAGTCCGAGATACGCAGTATTTT. Protein sequence: CASSQGTVRDTQYF.

The J gene is TRBJ2-7, the V gene TRBV9; D gene uncertain. The V gene lost 0 bases and the J gene lost 0 bases, with 10 bases spanning the gap. This CDR3 has 15 amino acids. Germline-derived CDR1 and CDR2 are SGDLS and YYNGEE. The CDR3 loop reads CASSVGNPSSYEQYF. CDR3 coding DNA: TGTGCCAGCAGCGTAGGTAACCCGAGCTCCTACGAGCAGTACTTC. The full variable domain, with the rest looked up from reference TRBV9 and TRBJ2-7, is DSGVTQTPKHLITATGQRVTLRCSPRSGDLSVYWYQQSLDQGLQFLIQYYNGEERAKGNILERFSAQQFPDLHSELNLSSLELGDSALYFCASSVGNPSSYEQYFGPGTRLTVT.

The rearrangement links TRBV2 to TRBJ1-1, with TRBD1 matching over 7 bases. CDR3 size: 15 residues. Germline CDR1 reads SNHLY; CDR2 reads FYNNEI. The V segment lost 7 bases and the J segment 2 bases; nucleotides outside the gene matches: 10. CDR3 nucleotide sequence: TGTGCCAGCATCCTCTCGACAGGGTATAACACTGAAGCTTTCTTT. Protein: CASILSTGYNTEAFF.

The chain joins TRBV5-4 to TRBJ2-3, with a possible D match to TRBD2 (5 bases). V shed 2 bases and J shed 1 base, with 5 bases lying between them. Germline-derived CDR1 and CDR2 are SGHNT and YYREEE (reference sequence). The CDR3 consists of 13 residues. The CDR3 sequence: CASSFGGTDTQYF. DNA for the CDR3: TGTGCCAGCAGCTTCGGGGGCACAGATACGCAGTATTTT. Filled out from reference TRBV5-4 and TRBJ2-3, the complete variable domain reads ETGVTQSPTHLIKTRGQQVTLRCSSQSGHNTVSWYQQALGQGPQFIFQYYREEENGRGNFPPRFSGLQFPNYSSELNVNALELDDSALYLCASSFGGTDTQYFGPGTRLTVL.

The chain combines TRBV2 with TRBJ2-7; 7 bases align to TRBD1. The CDR3 loop spans 16 amino acids. J gave up 2 bases and V 3 bases, and 10 bases lay outside the gene matches. Germline loops: CDR1 SNHLY, CDR2 FYNNEI. CDR3 sequence (DNA): TGTGCCAGCAGTGACCCGACGGACAGGCCACCCTACGAGCAGTACTTC. Translating it yields CASSDPTDRPPYEQYF.

The chain links TRBV10-3 to TRBJ2-1, with D perhaps given as TRBD1 or TRBD2 (5 bases each). Trimming stripped 3 bases from V and 0 bases from J, with 12 bases between. This CDR3 region has 16 residues. Germline V gene sequence: CDR1 ENHRY, CDR2 SYGVKD. The CDR3 spells CAISDGAGTSYNEQFF. The DNA of the CDR3 is TGTGCCATCAGTGATGGTGCAGGGACCTCCTACAATGAGCAGTTCTTC.

This clone was recorded only once. The rearrangement links TRBV30 to TRBJ2-1; TRBD2 is a possible D gene (6 bases). Trimming took off 0 bases at V and 5 bases at J, with 26 bases between the two ends. The CDR3 contains 19 residues. Germline loops: CDR1 GTSNPN, CDR2 SVGIG (reference sequence). CDR3 protein: CAWSVAGGKAFRDNNEQFF. The CDR3 DNA is TGTGCCTGGAGTGTAGCTGGCGGGAAAGCTTTTCGTGACAACAATGAGCAGTTCTTC.

The V call is TRBV19, the J call TRBJ2-2; D ambiguous. The CDR3 is 19 amino acids. CDR1 and CDR2 from the germline V gene are LNHDA and SQIVND (reference sequence). Trimming cost V 0 bases and J 0 bases, with 17 bases left between them. CDR3 in DNA: TGTGCCAGTAGTATAGACATACTAATTTCACTCGCGAACACCGGGGAGCTGTTTTTT. Encoded protein: CASSIDILISLANTGELFF. The complete variable domain, with remaining parts taken from reference TRBV19 and TRBJ2-2, reads DGGITQSPKYLFRKEGQNVTLSCEQNLNHDAMYWYRQDPGQGLRLIYYSQIVNDFQKGDIAEGYSVSREKKESFPLTVTSAQKNPTAFYLCASSIDILISLANTGELFFGEGSRLTVL.

The chain couples TRBV27 to TRBJ2-5; 8 bases agree with TRBD2. Germline V gene lookup returns CDR1 MNHEY and CDR2 SMNVEV (reference sequence). The CDR3 has 14 amino acids. Trimming at V came to 10 bases and at J to 5 bases, leaving 12 bases not matched to a gene. The CDR3 is CAIGVGGGRETQYF. The CDR3 DNA reads as TGTGCCATAGGTGTCGGGGGGGGTAGGGAGACCCAGTACTTC.

The chain links TRBV4-1 to TRBJ1-5, with D uncertain. The CDR3 totals 16 residues. From germline, CDR1 is MGHRA and CDR2 YSYEKL. Trimming pared 0 bases from V and 2 bases from J, leaving 11 bases between. CDR3 loop: CASSQEGSFGNQPQHF. CDR3 nucleotide sequence: TGCGCCAGCAGCCAAGAAGGGTCCTTCGGCAATCAGCCCCAGCATTTT.

DNA of the CDR3: TGTGCCAGCAGCTGGATAGCGGGAGGGCAAAGGCCGTCGTCCTACAATGAGCAGTTCTTC. It specifies CASSWIAGGQRPSSYNEQFF. The chain combines TRBV7-3 with TRBJ2-1; TRBD2 aligns across 11 bases. The J segment lost 1 base and the V segment lost 4 bases, leaving 15 bases of the junction unmatched. Germline CDR1 reads SGHTA; CDR2 reads FQGTGA. This CDR3 comprises 20 residues.

The rearrangement joins TRBV27 to TRBJ2-5, with D unclear. The V end was cut by 5 bases, the J end by 5 bases, with 12 bases between. This CDR3 is built from 13 residues. Per the germline V gene, CDR1 is MNHEY and CDR2 is SMNVEV (reference sequence). The chain's CDR3 is CASSPRGPETQYF. CDR3 DNA: TGTGCCAGCAGTCCCCGAGGACCGGAGACCCAGTACTTC.

The gene calls are TRBV7-6 and TRBJ1-2, with D possibly matching TRBD1 (6 bases). This CDR3 contains 17 residues. Germline values: CDR1 SGHVS, CDR2 FNYEAQ. Between the trimmed V and J ends, which lost 1 base and 2 bases, there was a span of 17 bases. The CDR3 is CASSLDPNDRTNYGYTF. The CDR3 nucleotides read TGTGCCAGCAGCTTAGACCCCAACGACAGGACGAACTATGGCTACACCTTC.

The chain joins TRBV27 to TRBJ2-3; tentative D call: TRBD2 (5 bases). From germline, CDR1 is MNHEY and CDR2 SMNVEV (reference sequence). The CDR3 has 13 amino acids. V lost 5 bases and J 2 bases, leaving 8 bases between the germline ends. CDR3: CASSGRVTDTQYF. Here the CDR3 DNA reads TGTGCCAGCAGTGGGAGAGTCACAGATACGCAGTATTTT.

The V gene is TRBV10-3, the J gene TRBJ2-1; 10 positions agree with TRBD1. Trimming took 8 bases from V and 10 from J; bases not matched to a gene: 11. Germline values: CDR1 ENHRY, CDR2 SYGVKD. This CDR3 contains 14 residues. The CDR3 DNA reads TGTGCCATCTGGACAGGGGGGAGCATTTCCGAGCAGTTCTTC. It yields the protein CAIWTGGSISEQFF.

The CDR3 nucleotides are TGTGCCAGCAGTTACGTGGGGGGCCTCACAGATACGCAGTATTTT. It codes for CASSYVGGLTDTQYF. This chain links TRBV6-6 with TRBJ2-3, with D perhaps matching TRBD1 or TRBD2 (6 bases each). CDR3 length: 15 residues. Trimming pared 2 bases from V and 2 bases from J, leaving 11 bases between. CDR1 is MNHNY, CDR2 SVGAGI, per germline (reference sequence).

V usage is TRBV28 and J usage is TRBJ1-5; TRBD1 might be the D (6 bases). The CDR3 totals 15 residues. Germline loops: CDR1 MDHEN, CDR2 SYDVKM. The V gene lost 5 bases and the J gene lost 2 bases, with 13 bases spanning the gap. The CDR3 sequence: CASSLGGRGNQPQHF. The CDR3 DNA reads TGTGCCAGCAGTCTGGGGGGCCGGGGCAATCAGCCCCAGCATTTT.

V usage is TRBV19 and J usage is TRBJ2-7; D remains ambiguous. Germline CDR1 and CDR2: LNHDA and SQIVND (reference sequence). This CDR3 has 16 amino acids. The ends were cut back, 4 bases at V and 2 bases at J, with 18 bases in the middle. CDR3 sequence: CASSTPSTRAPYEQYF. The CDR3 DNA sequence: TGTGCCAGTAGTACACCCTCGACAAGGGCCCCCTACGAGCAGTACTTC. Drawing the rest from reference TRBV19 and TRBJ2-7, the complete variable domain is DGGITQSPKYLFRKEGQNVTLSCEQNLNHDAMYWYRQDPGQGLRLIYYSQIVNDFQKGDIAEGYSVSREKKESFPLTVTSAQKNPTAFYLCASSTPSTRAPYEQYFGPGTRLTVT.

The chain uses TRBV29-1 and TRBJ2-7, with D perhaps given as TRBD1 or TRBD2 (5 bases each). The CDR3 has 12 amino acids. From germline, CDR1 is SQVTM and CDR2 ANQGSEA. The V end was cut by 4 bases, the J end by 2 bases, with 9 bases between. This CDR3 is CSVVGVTYEQYF. CDR3 in DNA: TGCAGCGTTGTGGGGGTAACCTACGAGCAGTACTTC.